The 28 T cell receptor beta chains below all came from one sample that was sequenced in a study of ipilimumab plus nivolumab after autologous stem cell transplantation. Some clones are missing from TCRdb's copy, which holds only in-frame ones; the method was immunoSEQ multiplex PCR. The data hold 17,000 or so clones, with 70% to 85% observed a single time. Sample: PBMCs, taken in a trial of ipilimumab plus nivolumab as post-transplant consolidation. Receptors originate from a male donor with diffuse large B-cell lymphoma.

Of note for this clone: Other DNA sequences in the sample encode the same CDR3. The chain recombines TRBV29-1 with TRBJ2-5; perhaps TRBD1 as D (6 bases). Germline loops: CDR1 SQVTM, CDR2 ANQGSEA. Between the trimmed V and J ends, which lost 2 bases and 4 bases, there was a span of 11 bases. The CDR3 extends over 13 amino acids. The CDR3 sequence is CSVEIGGAETQYF. DNA for the CDR3: TGCAGCGTTGAAATAGGGGGAGCAGAGACCCAGTACTTC.

The chain employs TRBV11-2 and TRBJ2-3; D not certain. Germline loops: CDR1 SGHAT, CDR2 FQNNGV. V was shortened by 0 bases and J by 3 bases, with 4 bases between the two germline ends. The CDR3 loop spans 13 amino acids. The CDR3 nucleotides read TGTGCCAGCAGCTTAGATCAGACAGATACGCAGTATTTT. The encoded protein is CASSLDQTDTQYF.

The CDR3 region has the DNA TGTGCCAGCAGTGGACTAGCGGGCGCCTCCAAGGAGCAGTTCTTC. It yields the protein CASSGLAGASKEQFF. J is TRBJ2-1 and V is TRBV25-1, with TRBD2 identical over 10 bases. The V segment lost 4 bases and the J segment 10 bases; nucleotides outside the gene matches: 10. Per germline, CDR1 MGHDK and CDR2 SYGVNS. The CDR3 loop spans 15 amino acids.

The chain joins TRBV9 to TRBJ2-7; TRBD2 matches 8 bases. CDR1 is SGDLS and CDR2 is YYNGEE in the germline V gene. After removal of 7 bases from V and 0 bases from J, the junction contained 6 bases not matched to a gene. The CDR3 totals 14 residues. The chain's CDR3 is CASGTGGSSYEQYF. In DNA, the CDR3 is TGTGCCAGCGGGACGGGGGGGTCCTCCTACGAGCAGTACTTC.

The chain couples TRBV14 to TRBJ2-7; D gene ambiguous. Germline lookup yields CDR1 SGHDN and CDR2 FVKESK. The CDR3 is 13 amino acids. Trimming left V 3 bases short and J 2 bases short, with 8 bases between. CDR3 sequence: CASSQGLAYEQYF. The CDR3 region has the DNA TGTGCCAGCAGCCAGGGTCTGGCCTACGAGCAGTACTTC. Using reference TRBV14 and TRBJ2-7 for the parts outside the CDR3, the full variable domain is EAGVTQFPSHSVIEKGQTVTLRCDPISGHDNLYWYRRVMGKEIKFLLHFVKESKQDESGMPNNRFLAERTGGTYSTLKVQPAELEDSGVYFCASSQGLAYEQYFGPGTRLTVT.

The chain carries TRBV5-1 and TRBJ2-5; tentative D call: TRBD1 (6 bases). The J call may be incorrect, as the DNA end agrees better with TRBJ2-7. The CDR3 has 13 amino acids. In germline, CDR1 is SGHRS, CDR2 YFSETQ. CDR3 sequence (DNA): TGCGCCAGCAGCTTCAGGGGTTGGGACGAGCAGTACTTC. Its translation: CASSFRGWDEQYF.

This chain joins TRBV6-1 and TRBJ1-5; D is undetermined. V was cut by 0 bases and J by 2 bases, with 11 bases left in between. The CDR3 extends over 16 amino acids. Germline CDR1 is MNHNS and CDR2 is SASEGT. The CDR3 spells CASSEAAGYGNQPQHF. The DNA of the CDR3 is TGTGCCAGCAGTGAAGCCGCGGGTTACGGCAATCAGCCCCAGCATTTT.

The chain combines TRBV29-1 with TRBJ1-1; D call uncertain. CDR3 size: 13 residues. Per the germline V gene, CDR1 is SQVTM and CDR2 is ANQGSEA. The ends were cut back, 0 bases at V and 1 base at J, with 6 bases in the middle. CDR3 bases: TGCAGCGTTGAAGACCCCGAGAACACTGAAGCTTTCTTT. Translation: CSVEDPENTEAFF.

In its sample, this clone was seen once. J is TRBJ2-5 and V is TRBV4-1; tentative D call: TRBD2 (7 bases). The CDR3 totals 14 residues. V gave up 7 bases and J gave up 4 bases, with 16 bases separating them. In germline, CDR1 is MGHRA, CDR2 YSYEKL. The CDR3 DNA is TGCGCCAGCAAGGGGCGGGGGCAGGGAGAGACCCAGTACTTC. Protein product: CASKGRGQGETQYF.

The chain uses TRBV19 and TRBJ1-2; 8 bases are shared with TRBD1. This CDR3 region has 18 residues. Looked up from germline, CDR1 is LNHDA and CDR2 is SQIVND (reference sequence). Losses at the gene ends were 6 bases for V and 0 bases for J; bases not matched to a gene: 15. The CDR3 loop reads CASSLLGQGILANYGYTF. In DNA, the CDR3 is TGTGCCAGTAGCCTCCTTGGACAGGGTATTCTTGCTAACTATGGCTACACCTTC.

This clone was found once. The chain recombines TRBV27 with TRBJ2-5, with a weak D call TRBD2 (5 bases). This CDR3 has 14 amino acids. Deletions cut 8 bases from V and 2 bases from J, with 15 bases between. CDR1 and CDR2 (germline): MNHEY, SMNVEV (reference sequence). The CDR3 DNA reads as TGTGCCAGCGGAGGTCAGTCCTCACAAGAGACCCAGTACTTC. It translates to CASGGQSSQETQYF.

This sequence joins TRBV19 and TRBJ1-1; the D gene is possibly TRBD1 (5 bases). V shed 5 bases and J shed 5 bases, with 15 bases lying between them. CDR1 is LNHDA and CDR2 is SQIVND in the germline V gene (reference sequence). The CDR3 spans 14 residues. CDR3 region: CASSRIGVRTEAFF. CDR3 bases: TGTGCCAGTAGTCGAATAGGGGTGAGGACTGAAGCTTTCTTT.

The CDR3 DNA follows: TGTGCCAGTAGTCCCCAGACTGCGAACACTGAAGCTTTCTTT. The encoded protein is CASSPQTANTEAFF. This rearrangement joins TRBV19 to TRBJ1-1; D gene unclear. V lost 5 bases, J lost 1 base, and 11 bases lay in between. Germline lookup yields CDR1 LNHDA and CDR2 SQIVND (reference sequence). CDR3 length equals 14 residues. The full variable domain, in which reference TRBV19 and TRBJ1-1 provide the parts outside the CDR3, is DGGITQSPKYLFRKEGQNVTLSCEQNLNHDAMYWYRQDPGQGLRLIYYSQIVNDFQKGDIAEGYSVSREKKESFPLTVTSAQKNPTAFYLCASSPQTANTEAFFGQGTRLTVV.

The chain carries TRBV4-1 and TRBJ1-2; 7 positions match TRBD1. The trim removed 4 bases at V and 4 bases at J, leaving 9 bases unmatched. The V gene's germline CDR1 is MGHRA and CDR2 YSYEKL. The CDR3 is 15 amino acids. CDR3 sequence: CASSPGGGLVYGYTF. CDR3 sequence (DNA): TGCGCCAGCAGCCCTGGAGGGGGCCTCGTCTATGGCTACACCTTC.

V usage is TRBV6-1 and J usage is TRBJ1-2, with D maybe TRBD1 (6 bases). Germline CDR1 and CDR2: MNHNS and SASEGT. Trimming removed 2 bases at V and 4 bases at J, with 17 bases between. The CDR3 runs to 16 residues. The CDR3 reads CASSESDRPSIYGYTF. CDR3 sequence (DNA): TGTGCCAGCAGTGAAAGTGACAGGCCATCAATCTATGGCTACACCTTC.

The chain links TRBV30 to TRBJ1-2, with 12 bases matching TRBD1. The CDR3 covers 17 residues. The germline V gene has CDR1 GTSNPN and CDR2 SVGIG (reference sequence). The ends lost 3 bases at V and 5 bases at J; junction bases unmatched: 13. CDR3 sequence reads: CAWSSGTGGFFGYGYTF. The CDR3 DNA reads as TGTGCCTGGAGCTCCGGGACAGGGGGCTTCTTTGGATATGGCTACACCTTC.

The genes are TRBV30 and TRBJ1-3, with D hard to call. This CDR3 comprises 13 residues. The V and J ends lost 0 bases and 4 bases respectively, with 7 bases between them. Germline CDR1 reads GTSNPN; CDR2 reads SVGIG (reference sequence). The DNA for the CDR3 is TGTGCCTGGAGTGTAGAAGTGGGAAACACCATATATTTT. Translating it yields CAWSVEVGNTIYF.

V and J are TRBV5-4 and TRBJ2-3; D is possibly TRBD2 (6 bases). CDR1 SGHNT and CDR2 YYREEE come from the germline V gene (reference sequence). V was clipped by 3 bases and J by 0 bases, with 8 bases between them. The CDR3 sequence is 14 residues long. The CDR3 region is CASSSGLSTDTQYF. CDR3 nucleotides: TGTGCCAGCAGCTCGGGACTGAGCACAGATACGCAGTATTTT.

Within the sample, this clone is hyperexpanded. The V call is TRBV29-1, the J call TRBJ2-7; no firm D call. The V gene's germline CDR1 is SQVTM and CDR2 ANQGSEA. The CDR3 has 13 residues. The V end was cut by 1 base, the J end by 3 bases, with 10 bases between. The CDR3 bases are TGCAGCGTTGAAGGGGGTCAGTACTACGAGCAGTACTTC. It yields the protein CSVEGGQYYEQYF.

The J gene is TRBJ1-1, the V gene TRBV7-9, with D perhaps TRBD1 (5 bases). The CDR3 totals 15 residues. From germline, CDR1 is SEHNR and CDR2 FQNEAQ (reference sequence). V lost 4 bases, J lost 4 bases, and 16 bases lay in between. CDR3 amino acids: CASSSRDRWGTEAFF. CDR3 in DNA: TGTGCCAGCAGCTCCCGGGACCGCTGGGGCACTGAAGCTTTCTTT.

The J gene is TRBJ1-4, the V gene TRBV7-8; D gene uncertain. The ends were cut back, 1 base at V and 8 bases at J, with 14 bases in the middle. Germline CDR1 reads SGHVS; CDR2 reads FQNEAQ. The CDR3 totals 15 residues. The chain's CDR3 is CASSLGSAGGEKLFF. For the CDR3, the DNA is TGTGCCAGCAGCTTAGGGAGTGCAGGAGGAGAAAAACTGTTTTTT.

The chain carries TRBV9 and TRBJ2-3; TRBD2 agrees at 8 bases. CDR1 is SGDLS, CDR2 YYNGEE, per germline. V lost 0 bases and J lost 3; bases outside the gene matches: 3. There are 15 residues in the CDR3. The CDR3 region has the DNA TGTGCCAGCAGCGTAGGAGCGGGAGAGACAGATACGCAGTATTTT. Protein product: CASSVGAGETDTQYF.

The CDR3: CASSLGQGVSYEQYF. The CDR3 DNA is TGTGCCAGCAGTTTAGGGCAGGGGGTATCCTACGAGCAGTACTTC. The chain has TRBV27 and TRBJ2-7; 7 positions agree with TRBD1. J gave up 1 base and V 2 bases, and 5 bases lay outside the gene matches. The germline gives CDR1 MNHEY, CDR2 SMNVEV (reference sequence). This CDR3 spans 15 amino acids.

The chain employs TRBV7-2 and TRBJ1-2; possible D gene TRBD1, 5 bases. The CDR3 is 15 amino acids. Germline lookup yields CDR1 SGHTA and CDR2 FQGNSA. V was cut by 4 bases and J by 3 bases, with 15 bases left in between. Written as DNA, the CDR3 is TGTGCCAGCAGCTCTAAAGGGGACGGCCACTATGGCTACACCTTC. Translating it yields CASSSKGDGHYGYTF.

The chain has TRBV12-5 and TRBJ2-3; no definite D call. This CDR3 contains 16 residues. Trimming shortened V by 0 bases and J by 2 bases, and 12 bases separated the two germline ends. The germline V gene encodes CDR1 LGHNT and CDR2 FRNRAP. The CDR3 loop is CASGLVLSGATDTQYF. CDR3 in DNA: TGTGCTAGTGGTTTGGTTCTATCGGGCGCCACAGATACGCAGTATTTT.

There are a few counts of this clone. The V and J genes are TRBV6-1 and TRBJ2-1; 7 nucleotides match TRBD2. Germline values: CDR1 MNHNS, CDR2 SASEGT. With 1 base clipped from V and 1 base from J, the junction kept 10 bases outside the gene matches. The CDR3 is 18 amino acids. This CDR3 reads CASSEGNPGGVSYNEQFF. The DNA of the CDR3 is TGTGCCAGCAGTGAAGGGAACCCGGGAGGAGTTTCCTACAATGAGCAGTTCTTC.

The chain uses TRBV7-2 and TRBJ1-1, with TRBD1 as a possible D gene (5 bases). Germline CDR1 SGHTA, CDR2 FQGNSA. This CDR3 has 19 amino acids. The V gene lost 5 bases and the J gene lost 1 base, with 26 bases spanning the gap. The CDR3 sequence is CASSPRLIGSGGENTEAFF. In nucleotides, the CDR3 is TGTGCCAGCAGCCCCCGCCTGATAGGCTCGGGGGGGGAGAACACTGAAGCTTTCTTT. Drawing the rest from reference TRBV7-2 and TRBJ1-1, the complete variable domain is GAGVSQSPSNKVTEKGKDVELRCDPISGHTALYWYRQSLGQGLEFLIYFQGNSAPDKSGLPSDRFSAERTGGSVSTLTIQRTQQEDSAVYLCASSPRLIGSGGENTEAFFGQGTRLTVV.

CDR3 coding DNA: TGTGCTAGTGGTTTCGGCAGATACGAGCAGTACTTC. Protein: CASGFGRYEQYF. The chain is built from TRBV12-5 and TRBJ2-7; no definite D call. Germline lookup yields CDR1 LGHNT and CDR2 FRNRAP. V was cut by 3 bases and J by 4 bases, with 7 bases left in between. The CDR3 is 12 residues long.